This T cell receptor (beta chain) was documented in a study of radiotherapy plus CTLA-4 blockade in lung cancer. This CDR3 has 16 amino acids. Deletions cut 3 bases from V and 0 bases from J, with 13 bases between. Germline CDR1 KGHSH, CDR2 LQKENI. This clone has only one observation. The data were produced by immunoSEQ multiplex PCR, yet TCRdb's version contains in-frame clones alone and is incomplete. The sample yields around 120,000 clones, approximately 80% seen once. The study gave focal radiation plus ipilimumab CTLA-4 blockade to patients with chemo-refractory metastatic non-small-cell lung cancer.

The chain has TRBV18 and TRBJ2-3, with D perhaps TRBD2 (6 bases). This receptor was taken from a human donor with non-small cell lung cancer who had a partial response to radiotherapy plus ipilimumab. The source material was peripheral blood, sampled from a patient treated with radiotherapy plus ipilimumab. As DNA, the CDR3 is TGTGCCAGCTCACCCCCTAGCGTCGCTAGCACAGATACGCAGTATTTT. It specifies CASSPPSVASTDTQYF.